The entry that follows covers one TCR beta chain sequence. Its antigen is still unknown. Sorting that relied on CD45RO/CCR7/CD25/CD127/CD95/CD27 yielded CD4+ naive, central memory, regulatory and stem cell-like memory cells. Deletions cut 11 bases from V and 2 bases from J, with 17 bases between. The CDR3 extends over 14 amino acids. The germline V gene has CDR1 SNHLY and CDR2 FYNNEI. This specimen belongs to a study of beta chain features in type 1 diabetes. Findings and limits, study-wide: Shortening of TCRB CDR3s, moderate but significant, appeared in all four CD4+ subsets of Type 1 diabetes patients. Compared with healthy donors, patients appeared to share more similar naive, central memory and regulatory TCRB repertoires. HLA effects on TCRB rearrangement stayed unresolved here.

Expressed TCRB transcripts were sequenced because the entire RNA isolate underwent reverse transcription. The repertoire was sequenced with immunoSEQ multiplex PCR; TCRdb's copy has only in-frame clones and lacks some. The sample shows about 650,000 clones, around 11% of them seen only once. The origin of this receptor is a man under 40 with type 1 diabetes. The chain employs TRBV2 and TRBJ2-3; D perhaps matches TRBD1 (6 bases). Sequencing used naive CD4+ T cells from blood. DNA for the CDR3: TGTGCCCAGGGGTCCCGGGTTGCCACAGATACGCAGTATTTT. Amino acid sequence: CAQGSRVATDTQYF.